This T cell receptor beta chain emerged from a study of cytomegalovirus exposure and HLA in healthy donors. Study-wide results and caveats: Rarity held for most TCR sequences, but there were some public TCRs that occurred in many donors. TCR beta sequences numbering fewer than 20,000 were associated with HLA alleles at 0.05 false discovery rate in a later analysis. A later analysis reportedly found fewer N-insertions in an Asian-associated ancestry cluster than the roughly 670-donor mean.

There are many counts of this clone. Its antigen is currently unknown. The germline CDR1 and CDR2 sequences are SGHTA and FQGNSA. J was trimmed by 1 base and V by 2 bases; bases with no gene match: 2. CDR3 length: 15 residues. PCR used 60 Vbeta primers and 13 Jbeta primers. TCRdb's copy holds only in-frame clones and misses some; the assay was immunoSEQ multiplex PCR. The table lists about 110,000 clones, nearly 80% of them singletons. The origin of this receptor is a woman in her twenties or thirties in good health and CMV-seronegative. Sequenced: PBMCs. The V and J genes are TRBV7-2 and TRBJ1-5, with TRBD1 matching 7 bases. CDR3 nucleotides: TGTGCCAGCAGCTTATACAGGGGCAGCAATCAGCCCCAGCATTTT. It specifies CASSLYRGSNQPQHF.